Listed below are T cell receptor beta chains from one sample, sequenced in a study of T cells after yellow fever vaccination. One entry per CDR3 protein results from TCRdb running MiXCR on the 5' RACE reads. The sample holds 250,000 or so distinct CDR3 sequences; more than 3.5% are singletons and the top ten take roughly a fifth. Sequencing used PBMCs, obtained 15 days after the yellow fever booster vaccination. Receptor source: a man younger than 35 who received the YFV17D yellow fever vaccine. CDR3s include the opening cysteine and the closing phenylalanine or tryptophan. The D gene is left open where the match is weak. Each size is once, few, many or a size class.

>-|TRBV5-1|many|TRBJ2-7
CASSLSWGSNEQYF
TGCGCCAGCAGCTTGTCGTGGGGATCCAACGAGCAGTACTTC
>-|TRBV7-2|many|TRBJ2-7
CASSLVRYEQYF
TGTGCCAGCAGCTTAGTACGCTACGAGCAGTACTTC
>-|TRBV4-1|many|TRBJ2-7
CASTPRLGAYEQYF
TGCGCCAGCACCCCTCGCCTGGGGGCCTACGAGCAGTACTTC
>-|TRBV29-1|many|TRBJ1-2
CSVGIQGGYGYTF
TGCAGCGTTGGTATCCAGGGTGGCTATGGCTACACCTTC
>-|TRBV7-2|few|TRBJ2-5
CASTVGGNVGTQYF
TGTGCCAGCACCGTAGGGGGTAATGTGGGGACCCAGTACTTC
>TRBD1|TRBV10-2|many|TRBJ1-3
CASTGGTGFGNTIYF
TGCGCCAGCACAGGGGGGACAGGGTTTGGAAACACCATATATTTT
>TRBD1|TRBV18|many|TRBJ1-1
CASSPSRQGEPGPKANTEAFF
TGTGCCAGCTCACCGTCCAGACAGGGAGAGCCTGGCCCCAAAGCGAACACTGAAGCTTTCTTT
>-|TRBV12-3/TRBV12-4|many|TRBJ1-3
CASSPAPGGNTIYF
TGTGCCAGCAGCCCCGCCCCGGGGGGGAACACCATATATTTT
>-|TRBV27|few|TRBJ1-2
CASSSDSEYGYTF
TGTGCCAGCAGCTCGGACAGCGAATATGGCTACACCTTC
>TRBD1|TRBV9|many|TRBJ1-1
CASSVVGTGEIKTEAFF
TGTGCCAGCAGCGTAGTAGGGACAGGCGAGATAAAGACTGAAGCTTTCTTT
>TRBD1|TRBV30|many|TRBJ2-1
CAWGQATDEQFF
TGTGCCTGGGGACAGGCAACAGATGAGCAGTTCTTC
>-|TRBV11-2|many|TRBJ1-1
CASSPRFYGAFF
TGTGCCAGCAGCCCCCGCTTTTATGGCGCTTTCTTT
>-|TRBV12-3/TRBV12-4|many|TRBJ1-1
CASSLRRISRTEAFF
TGTGCCAGCAGCCTACGACGGATCTCGCGGACTGAAGCTTTCTTT
>-|TRBV12-3/TRBV12-4|many|TRBJ1-5
CASGGRGTSDQPQHF
TGTGCCAGTGGGGGCAGGGGAACCTCGGATCAGCCCCAGCATTTT